Following are 10 T cell receptor beta chains from one sample sequenced in a study of patients and donors after allogeneic stem cell transplantation. TCRdb re-analysed the RT-PCR reads in MiXCR, keeping a single row per CDR3 protein. The sample has about 960,000 distinct CDR3 sequences, more than 15% seen once. The sequenced material came from blood, either unsorted or a sorted T cell fraction (not recorded which). The receptors derive from a human donor who was either an allogeneic HSCT recipient or a stem cell or donor lymphocyte infusion donor (not recorded which). It is not recorded whose cells these are; they may come from a transplant donor.

The table lists this clonotype with a few counts. The genes are TRBV7-8 and TRBJ2-1, with TRBD2 matching 12 bases. J lost 5 bases, V lost 5 bases, and 7 bases had no gene match. The CDR3 spans 16 residues. The germline V gene encodes CDR1 SGHVS and CDR2 FQNEAQ. The CDR3 sequence: CASSARLAGVHNEQFF. Written as DNA, the CDR3 is TGTGCCAGCAGCGCAAGACTAGCGGGGGTCCACAATGAGCAGTTCTTC.

This clonotype was seen only a few times. The chain is built from TRBV3-1 and TRBJ1-1; the D gene is possibly TRBD1 (6 bases). The CDR3 totals 15 residues. CDR1 and CDR2 from the germline V gene are LGHDT and YNNKEL (reference sequence). Trimming cost V 1 base and J 3 bases, with 12 bases left between them. Here the CDR3 DNA reads TGTGCCAGCAGCCAAGGGGGGGGCAGACACACTGAAGCTTTCTTT. It yields the protein CASSQGGGRHTEAFF. Complete variable domain (other parts from reference TRBV3-1 and TRBJ1-1): DTAVSQTPKYLVTQMGNDKSIKCEQNLGHDTMYWYKQDSKKFLKIMFSYNNKELIINETVPNRFSPKSPDKAHLNLHINSLELGDSAVYFCASSQGGGRHTEAFFGQGTRLTVV.

In its sample, this clonotype was seen a few times. The chain employs TRBV7-9 and TRBJ1-2; D ambiguous. Trimming stripped 2 bases from V and 8 bases from J, with 15 bases between. Looked up from germline, CDR1 is SEHNR and CDR2 is FQNEAQ (reference sequence). The CDR3 runs to 14 residues. This CDR3 reads CASSLQASAWGYTF. CDR3 DNA: TGTGCCAGCAGCTTACAGGCTTCAGCTTGGGGCTACACCTTC.

J is TRBJ2-1 and V is TRBV5-1; 8 nucleotides match TRBD2. The CDR3 has 15 amino acids. J gave up 6 bases and V 2 bases, and 7 bases lay outside the gene matches. Germline CDR1 is SGHRS and CDR2 is YFSETQ. CDR3 sequence reads: CASSFRSGGPNEQFF. The CDR3, as DNA: TGCGCCAGCAGCTTTCGATCGGGGGGGCCCAATGAGCAGTTCTTC.

This clonotype was seen ten or more times. The chain combines TRBV12-3 or TRBV12-4 with TRBJ2-3, with D possibly matching TRBD1 (5 bases). Trimming shortened V by 2 bases and J by 0 bases, and 12 bases separated the two germline ends. The CDR3 is 16 amino acids. CDR3 sequence (DNA): TGTGCCAGCAGTTTAAGCCCCCAGGGAAGCACAGATACGCAGTATTTT. Protein: CASSLSPQGSTDTQYF.

The chain employs TRBV4-2 and TRBJ2-3; a weak D match, TRBD1 (6 bases). The germline CDR1 and CDR2 sequences are LGHNA and YNFKEQ. V dropped 6 bases and J dropped 5 bases, with 24 bases sitting between them. The CDR3 covers 17 residues. CDR3 sequence reads: CASSPSGKDRGGDTQYF. CDR3 nucleotide sequence: TGTGCCAGCAGTCCAAGCGGTAAGGATCGAGGGGGAGATACGCAGTATTTT.

This clonotype was recorded many times. V gene TRBV2 combines with J gene TRBJ1-1; D possibly corresponds to TRBD1 (5 bases). Trimming pared 8 bases from V and 0 bases from J, leaving 13 bases between. Germline loops: CDR1 SNHLY, CDR2 FYNNEI. CDR3 length: 14 amino acids. Here the CDR3 DNA reads TGTGCCAGCTCTGGGCAGGGACTGAACACTGAAGCTTTCTTT. It yields the protein CASSGQGLNTEAFF.

This clonotype turned up a few times. The chain uses TRBV7-2 and TRBJ2-5; 8 bases map to TRBD2. The length of the CDR3 is 17 residues. V shed 5 bases and J 5 bases; nucleotides not matched to a gene: 16. Per germline, CDR1 SGHTA and CDR2 FQGNSA. The CDR3: CASSAPHGREVGETQYF. The CDR3 region has the DNA TGTGCCAGCAGCGCGCCACACGGGAGGGAAGTGGGGGAGACCCAGTACTTC. Full variable domain (rest looked up from reference TRBV7-2 and TRBJ2-5): GAGVSQSPSNKVTEKGKDVELRCDPISGHTALYWYRQSLGQGLEFLIYFQGNSAPDKSGLPSDRFSAERTGGSVSTLTIQRTQQEDSAVYLCASSAPHGREVGETQYFGPGTRLLVL.

The table lists this clonotype with many counts. J is TRBJ2-1 and V is TRBV29-1, with 7 bases lining up with TRBD1. The CDR3 covers 14 residues. Per germline, CDR1 SQVTM and CDR2 ANQGSEA. With V trimmed by 6 bases and J by 4 bases, 9 bases remained unmatched. The CDR3 is CSVLTGVTYNEQFF. The CDR3 DNA reads TGCAGCGTCCTCACAGGGGTGACTTACAATGAGCAGTTCTTC.

There are a few counts of this clonotype. The genes are TRBV27 and TRBJ1-2, with D tentatively TRBD1 (6 bases). From germline, CDR1 is MNHEY and CDR2 SMNVEV (reference sequence). The CDR3 spans 13 residues. With 4 bases removed from V and 8 bases from J, the gap between germline ends came to 14 bases. CDR3: CASSYRDGRGYTF. The CDR3 nucleotides read TGTGCCAGCAGTTACAGGGATGGTAGGGGCTACACCTTC.